This section outlines one TCR beta chain sequence together with its context. Antigen: not known. The germline V gene encodes CDR1 SNHLY and CDR2 FYNNEI. The CDR3 is 16 residues long. V dropped 7 bases and J dropped 3; count of bases not matched to a gene: 11. It was second doses at about 4 or about 12 weeks that were pooled. The sample belongs to a study of T cell responses to AZD1222 COVID-19 vaccine. Overall study findings and caveats: White British ancestry dominated among donors, who included more females, and clonal diversity was possibly underestimated. Only six or seven AZD1222 recipients tested seropositive at baseline.

Using immunoSEQ multiplex PCR, the repertoire was profiled, and TCRdb retains in-frame clones only, with some absent. The profile shows 110,000 to 150,000 clones, 88% of them singletons. The TCR comes from an adult who received the AZD1222 COVID-19 vaccine. This specimen consisted of peripheral blood, obtained 28 days after the second AZD1222 dose. J is TRBJ2-3 and V is TRBV2, with 9 bases aligning to TRBD2. Here the CDR3 DNA reads TGTGCCAGCAAATTAGCGGGGGCGAAGCTTACAGATACGCAGTATTTT. Its translation is CASKLAGAKLTDTQYF.